The sequence of this T cell receptor beta chain was determined in a study of T cell responses to AZD1222 COVID-19 vaccine. Study findings and constraints: Clonal diversity may have been underestimated, and the donors were mostly white British, with more females than males.

Worth noting for this clone: Its antigen is as yet unknown.

Produced via immunoSEQ multiplex PCR; TCRdb's table is partial and in-frame only. The sample shows fewer than 120,000 clones, around 81% of them seen only once. The CDR3 length is 15 residues. The germline gives CDR1 SGHTA, CDR2 FQGNSA. J lost 7 bases, V lost 4 bases, and 12 bases had no gene match. The gene calls are TRBV7-2 and TRBJ2-5, with 7 nucleotides matching TRBD2. The clonotype comes from an adult in good health. This sample comprised peripheral blood, obtained on day 0 of AZD1222 vaccination. CDR3 in DNA: TGTGCCAGCAGCTCAGGAGATGGCTGGGGGGGGACCCAGTACTTC. Its translation: CASSSGDGWGGTQYF.